Here is one TCR beta chain with its context. Its target is unknown. A modified ARM-PCR protocol with three rounds of nested PCR amplified TCRbeta. Each CDR3 protein is one row after TCRdb ran MiXCR on the multiplex PCR reads. The sample holds 80,000 to 130,000 distinct CDR3 sequences, approximately 65% seen once. This sample is part of a study of tumor and adjacent non-tumor tissue in lung cancer. Study as a whole: Patients comprised roughly 12 adenocarcinoma, a couple of squamous cell carcinoma and 1 small cell lung cancer. Samples averaged roughly 4.4 million productive TCRbeta reads each. General study points: Top 100 clones took a larger repertoire share in normal lung.

This sample's RNA came from whole unsorted tissue. The normal lung tissue was taken more than 3 cm from the tumor edge. Donors were chemotherapy-naive, newly diagnosed lung cancer surgical patients in China, August–late 2014. This CDR3 has 15 amino acids. The specimen sequenced was distant non-tumor lung tissue. The chain links TRBV12-3 or TRBV12-4 to TRBJ2-7; D may match TRBD1 or TRBD2 (6 bases each). The origin of this receptor is a man aged 30 to 45 with non-small cell lung cancer. As DNA, the CDR3 is TGTACTAGCAGTTTGGACAGCCCTTTGAGTGACGAGCAGTACTTC. It encodes CTSSLDSPLSDEQYF.